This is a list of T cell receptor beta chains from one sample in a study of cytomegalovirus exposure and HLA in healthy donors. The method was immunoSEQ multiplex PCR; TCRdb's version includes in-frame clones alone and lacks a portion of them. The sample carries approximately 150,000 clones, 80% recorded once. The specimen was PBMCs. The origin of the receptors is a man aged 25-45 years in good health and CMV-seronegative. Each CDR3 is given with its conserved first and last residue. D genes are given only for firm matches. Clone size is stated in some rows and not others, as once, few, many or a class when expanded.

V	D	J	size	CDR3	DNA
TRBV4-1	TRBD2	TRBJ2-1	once	CASSKRGSYNEQFF	TGCGCCAGCAGTAAGCGGGGCTCCTACAATGAGCAGTTCTTC
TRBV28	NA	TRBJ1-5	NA	CASSHDRARQPQHF	TGTGCCAGCAGTCATGACAGAGCACGGCAGCCCCAGCATTTT
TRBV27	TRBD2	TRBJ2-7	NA	CASSSPIGLAGGLPYEQYF	TGTGCCAGCAGTTCTCCTATAGGACTAGCGGGAGGCCTACCCTACGAGCAGTACTTC
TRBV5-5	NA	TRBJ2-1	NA	CASTLTNEQFF	TGTGCCAGCACCCTAACCAATGAGCAGTTCTTC
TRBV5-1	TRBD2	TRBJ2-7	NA	CASSLGGGRAGYEQYF	TGCGCCAGCAGCTTGGGGGGCGGGAGAGCGGGCTACGAGCAGTACTTC
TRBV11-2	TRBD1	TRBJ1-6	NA	CASSPDRAAPLHF	TGTGCCAGCAGCCCGGACAGGGCGGCACCCCTCCACTTT
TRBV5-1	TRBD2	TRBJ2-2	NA	CASASGTNTGELFF	TGCGCCAGCGCTAGCGGGACGAACACCGGGGAGCTGTTTTTT
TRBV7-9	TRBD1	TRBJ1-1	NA	CASIQGANTEAFF	TGTGCCAGCATACAGGGGGCGAACACTGAAGCTTTCTTT
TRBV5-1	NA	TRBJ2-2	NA	CASRGIGLPANTGELFF	TGCGCCAGCAGAGGGATTGGACTACCCGCGAACACCGGGGAGCTGTTTTTT
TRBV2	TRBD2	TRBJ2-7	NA	CASRRGDYEPYEQYF	TGTGCCAGCAGGCGGGGGGACTATGAACCCTACGAGCAGTACTTC
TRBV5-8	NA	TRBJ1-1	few	CASTRGTEAFF	TGTGCCAGCACCCGAGGCACTGAAGCTTTCTTT
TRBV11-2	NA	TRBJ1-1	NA	CASSTQGVAEAFF	TGTGCCAGCAGCACACAGGGAGTCGCTGAAGCTTTCTTT
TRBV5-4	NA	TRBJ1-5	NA	CANSLGGLQPQHF	TGTGCCAACAGCTTGGGAGGACTTCAGCCCCAGCATTTT
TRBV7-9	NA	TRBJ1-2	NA	CASSFGAAYGYTF	TGTGCCAGCAGCTTCGGAGCAGCCTATGGCTACACCTTC
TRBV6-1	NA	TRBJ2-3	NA	CASSEGQGYGTDTQYF	TGTGCCAGCAGTGAGGGTCAGGGATATGGCACAGATACGCAGTATTTT
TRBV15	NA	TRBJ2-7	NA	CATGTGSLPFYEQYF	TGTGCCACGGGAACAGGGTCCCTCCCTTTCTACGAGCAGTACTTC
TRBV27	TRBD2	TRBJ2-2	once	CASSPGLAGGPRTGELFF	TGTGCCAGCAGTCCCGGACTAGCGGGGGGGCCGCGGACCGGGGAGCTGTTTTTT
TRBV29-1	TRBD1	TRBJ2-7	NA	CSVEDLRKGAVGEQYF	TGCAGCGTTGAAGATCTTCGGAAGGGGGCCGTGGGAGAGCAGTACTTC
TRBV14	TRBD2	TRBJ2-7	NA	CASSRRLAGRSYEQYF	TGTGCCAGCAGCCGCCGACTAGCGGGGAGATCCTACGAGCAGTACTTC